There are a few counts of the clone carrying this TCR beta chain. Its antigen is not identified. The Oncomine TCR Beta short-read assay sequenced DNA from cultured CD4+ T cells. Genomic DNA was drawn out of CD4+ T cells grown in culture. TCRdb passed the PCR reads through MiXCR, listing each CDR3 protein once. The sample lists more than 10,000 distinct CDR3 sequences; 45% to 65% were seen once. This entry comes from a study of vaccination and CD4 T cells after COVID-19. Study context: Nasal swab PCR had detected SARS-CoV-2 in convalescent patients, 9 or 10 mild and one severe. Each of the control cultures got a CEFX pool, an HIV-1 Nef pool, or no peptide.

The sample's treatment: approximately nine-day PBMC culture with coronavirus spike peptide pools or control peptides (ViraFEST assay). Expanded clonotypes were found by TCR sequencing after peptide-pool stimulation (ViraFEST). J gave up 1 base and V 6 bases, and 10 bases lay outside the gene matches. The CDR3 consists of 16 residues. Germline CDR1 and CDR2: ENHRY and SYGVKD. This clonotype was sampled from a human donor who had recovered from COVID-19. Sequenced: CD4+ T cells from blood, cultured in vitro. This chain links TRBV10-3 with TRBJ1-1; 8 nucleotides match TRBD1. CDR3 coding DNA: TGTGCCATCAGCAGATCCAGGGGGCTCGAGAACACTGAAGCTTTCTTT. Its translation is CAISRSRGLENTEAFF.